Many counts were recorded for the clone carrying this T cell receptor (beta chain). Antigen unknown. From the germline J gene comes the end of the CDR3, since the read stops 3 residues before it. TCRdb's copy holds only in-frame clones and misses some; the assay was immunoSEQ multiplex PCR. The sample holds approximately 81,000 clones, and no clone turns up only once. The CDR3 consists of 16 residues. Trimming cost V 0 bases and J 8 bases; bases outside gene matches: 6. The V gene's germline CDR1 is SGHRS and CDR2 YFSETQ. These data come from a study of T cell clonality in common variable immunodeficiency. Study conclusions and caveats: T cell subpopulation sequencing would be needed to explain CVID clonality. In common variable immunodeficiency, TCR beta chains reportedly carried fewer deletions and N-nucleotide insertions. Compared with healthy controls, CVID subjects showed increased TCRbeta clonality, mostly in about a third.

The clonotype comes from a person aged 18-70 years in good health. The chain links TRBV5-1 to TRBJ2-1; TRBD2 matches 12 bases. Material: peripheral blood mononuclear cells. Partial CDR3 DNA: TGCGCCAGCAGCTTGGATACTAGCGGGAGGCGGTATGAG. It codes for CASSLDTSGRRYE. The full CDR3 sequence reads CASSLDTSGRRYEQFF. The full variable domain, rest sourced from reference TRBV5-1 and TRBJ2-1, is KAGVTQTPRYLIKTRGQQVTLSCSPISGHRSVSWYQQTPGQGLQFLFEYFSETQRNKGNFPGRFSGRQFSNSRSEMNVSTLELGDSALYLCASSLDTSGRRYEQFFGPGTRLTVL.